The source of this T cell receptor (beta chain) is a study of blood T cell repertoires in COVID-19. Study-level background: Acute and convalescent COVID-19 samples came from the United States, Italy and Spain.

Germline V gene sequence: CDR1 SGHAT, CDR2 FQNNGV. Trimming removed 5 bases from V and 7 bases from J; junction bases left unmatched: 9. The CDR3 covers 14 residues. The protocol was immunoSEQ multiplex PCR, while the TCRdb copy is restricted to in-frame clones and leaves out a portion. Of fewer than 400,000 clones in the sample, almost 90% were seen once. The material sequenced was peripheral blood. The TCR comes from a young woman with COVID-19, enrolled during active disease. V is TRBV11-2 and J is TRBJ2-5, with TRBD1 matching 8 bases. The CDR3 coding sequence is TGTGCCAGCAGCCGCAGGGGGCTAGATGGGACCCAGTACTTC. Protein: CASSRRGLDGTQYF.